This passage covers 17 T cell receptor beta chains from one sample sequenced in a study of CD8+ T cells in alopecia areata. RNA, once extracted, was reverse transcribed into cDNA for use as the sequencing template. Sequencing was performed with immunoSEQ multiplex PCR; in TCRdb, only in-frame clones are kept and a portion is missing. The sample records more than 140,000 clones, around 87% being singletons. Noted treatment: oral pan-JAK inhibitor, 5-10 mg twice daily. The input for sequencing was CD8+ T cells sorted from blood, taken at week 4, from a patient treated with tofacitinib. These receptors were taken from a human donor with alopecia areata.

CDR3 DNA: TGTGCCAGCAGTTTATGGGGGGACACCTATGGCTACACCTTC. Residues: CASSLWGDTYGYTF. This chain links TRBV27 with TRBJ1-2, with D possibly being TRBD1 (6 bases). The CDR3 is made up of 14 amino acids. In germline, CDR1 is MNHEY, CDR2 SMNVEV (reference sequence). The V end was cut by 1 base, the J end by 4 bases, with 10 bases between.

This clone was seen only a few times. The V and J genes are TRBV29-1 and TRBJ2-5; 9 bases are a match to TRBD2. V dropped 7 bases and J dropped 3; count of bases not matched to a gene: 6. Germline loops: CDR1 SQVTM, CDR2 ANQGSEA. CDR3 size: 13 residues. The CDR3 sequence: CSGVAGVEETQYF. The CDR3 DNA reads TGCAGCGGAGTAGCGGGGGTCGAAGAGACCCAGTACTTC.

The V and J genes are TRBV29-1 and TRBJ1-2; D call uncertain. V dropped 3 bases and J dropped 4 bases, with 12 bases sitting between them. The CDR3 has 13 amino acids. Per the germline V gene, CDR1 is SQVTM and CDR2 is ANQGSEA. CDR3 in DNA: TGCAGCGTTGATGGTGGGCGCATCTATGGCTACACCTTC. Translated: CSVDGGRIYGYTF.

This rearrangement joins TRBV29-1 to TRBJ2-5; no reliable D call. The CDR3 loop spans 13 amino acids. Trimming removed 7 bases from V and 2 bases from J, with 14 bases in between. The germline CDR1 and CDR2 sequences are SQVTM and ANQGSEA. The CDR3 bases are TGCAGCGCTGTTCCGACGGTACAAGAGACCCAGTACTTC. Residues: CSAVPTVQETQYF. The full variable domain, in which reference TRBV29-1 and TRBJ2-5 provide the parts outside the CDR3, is SAVISQKPSRDICQRGTSLTIQCQVDSQVTMMFWYRQQPGQSLTLIATANQGSEATYESGFVIDKFPISRPNLTFSTLTVSNMSPEDSSIYLCSAVPTVQETQYFGPGTRLLVL.

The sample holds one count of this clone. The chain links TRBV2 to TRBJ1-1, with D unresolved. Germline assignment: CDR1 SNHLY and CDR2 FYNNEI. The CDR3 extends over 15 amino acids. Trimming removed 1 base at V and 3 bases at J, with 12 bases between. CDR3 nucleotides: TGTGCCAGCAGTGAAGAGCGGCCCCCGGACACTGAAGCTTTCTTT. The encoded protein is CASSEERPPDTEAFF.

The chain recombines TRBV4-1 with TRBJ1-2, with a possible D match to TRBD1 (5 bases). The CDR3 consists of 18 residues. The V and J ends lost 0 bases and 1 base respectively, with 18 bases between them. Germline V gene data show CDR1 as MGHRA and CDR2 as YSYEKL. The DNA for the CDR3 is TGCGCCAGCAGCCAAGAGACTGTAGGGCAGGGCCTTAACTATGGCTACACCTTC. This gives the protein CASSQETVGQGLNYGYTF.

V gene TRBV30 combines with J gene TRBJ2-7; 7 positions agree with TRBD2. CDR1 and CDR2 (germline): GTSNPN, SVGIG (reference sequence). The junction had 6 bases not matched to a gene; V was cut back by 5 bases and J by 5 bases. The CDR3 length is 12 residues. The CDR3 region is CAWGLRENEQYF. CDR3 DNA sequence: TGTGCCTGGGGGTTGCGGGAGAACGAGCAGTACTTC. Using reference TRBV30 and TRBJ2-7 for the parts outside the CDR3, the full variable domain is SQTIHQWPATLVQPVGSPLSLECTVEGTSNPNLYWYRQAAGRGLQLLFYSVGIGQISSEVPQNLSASRPQDRQFILSSKKLLLSDSGFYLCAWGLRENEQYFGPGTRLTVT.

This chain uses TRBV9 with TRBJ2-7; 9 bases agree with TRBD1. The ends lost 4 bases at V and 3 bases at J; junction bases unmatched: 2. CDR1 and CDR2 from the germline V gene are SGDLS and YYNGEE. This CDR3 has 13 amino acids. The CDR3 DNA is TGTGCCAGCAGCACAGGGGGCAGCTACGAGCAGTACTTC. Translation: CASSTGGSYEQYF.

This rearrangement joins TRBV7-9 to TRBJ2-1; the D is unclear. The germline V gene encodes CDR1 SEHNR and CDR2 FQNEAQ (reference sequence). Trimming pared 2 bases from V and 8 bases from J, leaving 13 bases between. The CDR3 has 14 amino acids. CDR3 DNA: TGTGCCAGCAGCTTATTGGGTACCGGCGATGAGCAGTTCTTC. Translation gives CASSLLGTGDEQFF. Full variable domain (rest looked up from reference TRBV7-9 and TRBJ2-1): DTGVSQNPRHKITKRGQNVTFRCDPISEHNRLYWYRQTLGQGPEFLTYFQNEAQLEKSRLLSDRFSAERPKGSFSTLEIQRTEQGDSAMYLCASSLLGTGDEQFFGPGTRLTVL.

This CDR3 reads CASSARTNNEQFF. In DNA form, the CDR3 reads TGTGCCAGCAGTGCGCGGACTAACAATGAGCAGTTCTTC. The V gene is TRBV6-1, the J gene TRBJ2-1; TRBD2 might be the D (6 bases). Looked up from germline, CDR1 is MNHNS and CDR2 is SASEGT. Deletions cut 4 bases from V and 5 bases from J, with 9 bases between. The length of the CDR3 is 13 residues.

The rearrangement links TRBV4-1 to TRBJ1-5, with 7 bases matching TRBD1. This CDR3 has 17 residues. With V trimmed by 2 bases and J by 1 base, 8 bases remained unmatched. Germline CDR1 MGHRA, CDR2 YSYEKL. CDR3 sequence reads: CASSQFYRGGSNQPQHF. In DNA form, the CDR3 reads TGCGCCAGCAGCCAATTCTACAGGGGTGGCAGCAATCAGCCCCAGCATTTT.

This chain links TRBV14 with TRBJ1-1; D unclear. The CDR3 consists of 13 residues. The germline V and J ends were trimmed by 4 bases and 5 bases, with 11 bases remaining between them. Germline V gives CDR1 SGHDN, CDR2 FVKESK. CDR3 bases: TGTGCCAGCAGCCCCGTCGATGGGACTGAAGCTTTCTTT. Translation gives CASSPVDGTEAFF.

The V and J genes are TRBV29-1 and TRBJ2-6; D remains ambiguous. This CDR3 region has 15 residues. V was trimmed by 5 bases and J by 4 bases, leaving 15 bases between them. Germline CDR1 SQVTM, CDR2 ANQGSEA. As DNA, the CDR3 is TGCAGCGTTATTTTTACAGCGCCCGGGGCCAACGTCCTGACTTTC. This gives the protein CSVIFTAPGANVLTF.

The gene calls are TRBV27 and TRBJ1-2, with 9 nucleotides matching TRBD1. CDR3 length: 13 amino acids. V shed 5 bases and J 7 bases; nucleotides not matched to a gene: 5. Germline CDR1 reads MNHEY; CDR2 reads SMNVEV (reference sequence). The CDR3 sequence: CASSPTGGSGYTF. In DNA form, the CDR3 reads TGTGCCAGCAGTCCCACAGGGGGCTCTGGCTACACCTTC.

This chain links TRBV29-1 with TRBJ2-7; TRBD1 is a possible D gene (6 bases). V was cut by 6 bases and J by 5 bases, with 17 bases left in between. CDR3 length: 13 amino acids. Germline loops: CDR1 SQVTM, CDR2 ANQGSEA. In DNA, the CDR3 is TGCAGCGTCGCCGAAACAGGGTACGACGAGCAGTACTTC. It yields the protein CSVAETGYDEQYF.

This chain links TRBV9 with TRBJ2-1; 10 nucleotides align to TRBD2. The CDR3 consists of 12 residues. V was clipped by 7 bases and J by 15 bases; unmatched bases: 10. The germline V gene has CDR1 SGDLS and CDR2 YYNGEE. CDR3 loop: CASVGVAGGLFF. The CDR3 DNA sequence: TGTGCCAGCGTTGGCGTAGCGGGGGGCCTGTTCTTC.

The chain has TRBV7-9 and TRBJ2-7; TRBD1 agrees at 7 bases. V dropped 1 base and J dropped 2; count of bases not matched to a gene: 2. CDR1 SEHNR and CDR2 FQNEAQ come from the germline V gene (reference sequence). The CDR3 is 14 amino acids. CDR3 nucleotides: TGTGCCAGCAGCTTAGGGGACAGCGCCTACGAGCAGTACTTC. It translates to CASSLGDSAYEQYF.